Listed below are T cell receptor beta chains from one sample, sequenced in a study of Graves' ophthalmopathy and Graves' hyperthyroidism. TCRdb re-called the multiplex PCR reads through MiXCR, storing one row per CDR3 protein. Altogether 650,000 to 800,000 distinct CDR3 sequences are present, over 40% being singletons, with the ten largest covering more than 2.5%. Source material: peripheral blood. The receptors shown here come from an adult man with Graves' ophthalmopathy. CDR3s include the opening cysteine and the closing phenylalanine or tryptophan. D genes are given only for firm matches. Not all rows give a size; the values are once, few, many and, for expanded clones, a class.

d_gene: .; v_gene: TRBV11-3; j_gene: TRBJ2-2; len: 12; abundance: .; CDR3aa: CAGSLVTGELFF; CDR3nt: TGTGCCGGCAGCTTAGTTACCGGGGAGCTGTTTTTT
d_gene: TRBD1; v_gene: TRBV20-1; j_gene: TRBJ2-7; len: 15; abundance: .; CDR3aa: CSARDPTGSTYEQYF; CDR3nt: TGCAGTGCTAGAGATCCGACAGGGAGCACCTACGAGCAGTACTTC
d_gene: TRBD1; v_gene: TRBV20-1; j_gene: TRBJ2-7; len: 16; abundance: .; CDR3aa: CSARDRDRVRYDEQYF; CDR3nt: TGCAGTGCTAGAGATCGGGACAGGGTAAGGTACGACGAGCAGTACTTC
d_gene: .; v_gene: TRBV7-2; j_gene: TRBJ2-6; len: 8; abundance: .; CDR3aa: CASSPMTF; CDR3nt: TGTGCCAGCAGCCCCATGACTTTC
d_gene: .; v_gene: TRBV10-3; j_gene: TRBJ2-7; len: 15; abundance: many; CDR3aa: CAISESLDSTYEQYF; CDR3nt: TGTGCCATCAGTGAGTCGTTGGACTCAACTTACGAGCAGTACTTC
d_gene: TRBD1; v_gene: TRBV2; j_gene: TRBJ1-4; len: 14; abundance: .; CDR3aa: CASGDRGTNEKLFF; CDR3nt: TGTGCCAGCGGGGACAGGGGAACTAATGAAAAACTGTTTTTT
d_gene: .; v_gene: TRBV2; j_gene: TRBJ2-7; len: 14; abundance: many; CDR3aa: CASSDGGRQDEQYF; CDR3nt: TGTGCCAGCAGTGATGGCGGCCGCCAGGACGAGCAGTACTTC
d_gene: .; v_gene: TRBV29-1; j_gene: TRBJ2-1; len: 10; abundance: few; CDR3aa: CSGLLNEQFF; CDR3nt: TGCAGCGGATTGCTTAATGAGCAGTTCTTC
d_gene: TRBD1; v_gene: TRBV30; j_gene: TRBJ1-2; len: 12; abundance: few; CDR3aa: CACQAGQGGYTF; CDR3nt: TGTGCCTGCCAGGCGGGACAGGGAGGCTACACCTTC
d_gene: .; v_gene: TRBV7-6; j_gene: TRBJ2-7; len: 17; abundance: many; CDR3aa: CASSLAPPGSRSHEQYF; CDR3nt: TGTGCCAGCAGCTTAGCTCCCCCAGGTTCACGTTCCCACGAGCAGTACTTC
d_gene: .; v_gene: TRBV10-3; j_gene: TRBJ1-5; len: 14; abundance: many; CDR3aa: CAISEGYSNQPQHF; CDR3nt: TGTGCCATCAGTGAGGGATATAGCAATCAGCCCCAGCATTTT
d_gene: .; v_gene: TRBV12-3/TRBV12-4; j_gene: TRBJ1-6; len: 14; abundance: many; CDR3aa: CASSFWGNNSPLHF; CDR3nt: TGTGCCAGCAGTTTTTGGGGAAATAATTCACCCCTCCACTTT
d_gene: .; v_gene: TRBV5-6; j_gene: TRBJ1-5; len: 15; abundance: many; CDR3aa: CASSSLWVPNQPQHF; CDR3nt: TGTGCCAGCAGCTCACTTTGGGTTCCCAATCAGCCCCAGCATTTT
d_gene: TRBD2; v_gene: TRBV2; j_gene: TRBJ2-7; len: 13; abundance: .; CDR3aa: CASTPGGRNEQYF; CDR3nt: TGTGCCAGCACCCCGGGGGGGAGGAACGAGCAGTACTTC
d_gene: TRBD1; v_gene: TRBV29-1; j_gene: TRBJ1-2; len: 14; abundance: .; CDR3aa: CSVMTGDPNYGYTF; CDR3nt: TGCAGCGTTATGACAGGGGACCCTAACTATGGCTACACCTTC
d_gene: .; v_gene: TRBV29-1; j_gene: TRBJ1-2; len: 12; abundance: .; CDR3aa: CSPWTVNYGYTF; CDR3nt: TGCAGCCCTTGGACGGTGAACTATGGCTACACCTTC
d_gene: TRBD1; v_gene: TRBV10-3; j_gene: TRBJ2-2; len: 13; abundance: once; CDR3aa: CANRDRGTGELFF; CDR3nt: TGTGCCAACCGGGACAGGGGCACCGGGGAGCTGTTTTTT
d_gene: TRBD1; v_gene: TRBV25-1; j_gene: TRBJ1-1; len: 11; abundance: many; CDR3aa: CARDRDTEAFF; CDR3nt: TGTGCTAGAGACAGGGACACTGAAGCTTTCTTT
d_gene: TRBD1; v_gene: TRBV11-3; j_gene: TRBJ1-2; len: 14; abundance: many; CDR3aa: CASSWGQGSYGYTF; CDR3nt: TGTGCCAGCAGCTGGGGACAGGGGAGCTATGGCTACACCTTC
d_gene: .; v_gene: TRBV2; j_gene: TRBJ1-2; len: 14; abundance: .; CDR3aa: CASSYSGLNYGYTF; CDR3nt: TGTGCCAGCAGTTACTCGGGACTGAACTATGGCTACACCTTC
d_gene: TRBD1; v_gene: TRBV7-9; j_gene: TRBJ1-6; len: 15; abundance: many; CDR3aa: CASSLGGQGASPLHF; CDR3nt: TGTGCCAGCAGCTTAGGGGGTCAGGGGGCTTCACCCCTCCACTTT
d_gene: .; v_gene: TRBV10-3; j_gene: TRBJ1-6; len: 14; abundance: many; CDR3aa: CASSEVRTPPFLHF; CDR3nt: TGTGCCAGCAGTGAAGTGAGGACACCCCCTTTCCTCCACTTT
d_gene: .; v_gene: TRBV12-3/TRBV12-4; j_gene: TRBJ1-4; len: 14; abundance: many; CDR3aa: CASSFEGVDEKLFF; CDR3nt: TGTGCCAGCAGTTTCGAGGGGGTGGATGAAAAACTGTTTTTT
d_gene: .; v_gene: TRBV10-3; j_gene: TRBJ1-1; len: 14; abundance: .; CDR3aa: CAIRRGRMNTEAFF; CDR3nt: TGTGCCATCAGGAGGGGCAGGATGAACACTGAAGCTTTCTTT
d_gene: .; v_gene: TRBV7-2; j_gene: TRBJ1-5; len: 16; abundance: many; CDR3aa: CASSPGSWYSNQPQHF; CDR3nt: TGTGCCAGCAGCCCTGGGTCGTGGTATAGCAATCAGCCCCAGCATTTT
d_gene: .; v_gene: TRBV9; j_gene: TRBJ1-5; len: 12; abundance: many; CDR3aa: CASSTDDGPQHF; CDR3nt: TGTGCCAGCAGCACCGATGACGGGCCCCAGCATTTT
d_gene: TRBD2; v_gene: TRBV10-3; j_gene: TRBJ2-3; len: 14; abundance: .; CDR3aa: CAISKGLATDTQYF; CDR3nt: TGTGCCATCAGTAAGGGACTAGCCACAGATACGCAGTATTTT
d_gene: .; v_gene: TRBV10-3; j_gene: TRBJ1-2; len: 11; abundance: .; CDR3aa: CAISGRGGYTF; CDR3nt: TGTGCCATCAGTGGGCGGGGGGGCTACACCTTC
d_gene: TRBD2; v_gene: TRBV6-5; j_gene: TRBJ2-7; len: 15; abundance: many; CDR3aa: CASSYSRERAYEQYF; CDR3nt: TGTGCCAGCAGTTACTCGCGGGAGCGCGCCTACGAGCAGTACTTC
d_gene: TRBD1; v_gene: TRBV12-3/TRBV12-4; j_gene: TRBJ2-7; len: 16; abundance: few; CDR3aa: CASSDWGTGGSYEQYF; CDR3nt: TGTGCCAGCAGCGACTGGGGGACAGGGGGCTCCTACGAGCAGTACTTC
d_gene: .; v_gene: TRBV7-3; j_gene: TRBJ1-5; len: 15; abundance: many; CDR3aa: CASSLTGGINQPQHF; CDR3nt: TGTGCCAGCAGCTTAACGGGGGGCATTAATCAGCCCCAGCATTTT
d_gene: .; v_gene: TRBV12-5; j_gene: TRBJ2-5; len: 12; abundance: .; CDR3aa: CASGLAAQTQYF; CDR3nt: TGTGCTAGTGGTTTGGCTGCCCAGACCCAGTACTTC
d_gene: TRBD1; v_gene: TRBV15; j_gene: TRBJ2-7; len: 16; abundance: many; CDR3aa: CATSPLDRGARYEQYF; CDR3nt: TGTGCCACCAGCCCACTAGACAGGGGCGCTCGCTACGAGCAGTACTTC
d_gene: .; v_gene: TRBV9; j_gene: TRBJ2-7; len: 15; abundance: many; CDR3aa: CASSVAEGTTYEQYF; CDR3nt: TGTGCCAGCAGCGTAGCCGAAGGGACCACCTACGAGCAGTACTTC
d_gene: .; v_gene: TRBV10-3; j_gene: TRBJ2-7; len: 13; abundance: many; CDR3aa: CAISESGVHEQYF; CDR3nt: TGTGCCATCAGTGAGTCGGGGGTCCACGAGCAGTACTTC
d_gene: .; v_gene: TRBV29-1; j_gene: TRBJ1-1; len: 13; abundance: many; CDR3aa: CSVEDRRNTEAFF; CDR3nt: TGCAGCGTTGAAGACAGGCGGAACACTGAAGCTTTCTTT
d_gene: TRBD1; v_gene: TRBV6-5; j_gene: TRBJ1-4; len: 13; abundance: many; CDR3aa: CASSYRDREKLFF; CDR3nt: TGTGCCAGCAGTTACCGGGACAGGGAAAAACTGTTTTTT
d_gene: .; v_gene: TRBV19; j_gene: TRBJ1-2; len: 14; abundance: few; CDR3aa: CASSNRDIIYGYTF; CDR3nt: TGTGCCAGTAGTAACCGGGACATAATCTATGGCTACACCTTC
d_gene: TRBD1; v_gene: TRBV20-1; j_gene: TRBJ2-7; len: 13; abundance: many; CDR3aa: CSAPGTGPYEQYF; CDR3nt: TGCAGTGCGCCCGGGACAGGGCCCTACGAGCAGTACTTC
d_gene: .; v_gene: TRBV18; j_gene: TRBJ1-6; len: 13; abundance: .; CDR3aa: CASSPNGNSPLHF; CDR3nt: TGTGCCAGCTCACCAAACGGAAATTCACCCCTCCACTTT
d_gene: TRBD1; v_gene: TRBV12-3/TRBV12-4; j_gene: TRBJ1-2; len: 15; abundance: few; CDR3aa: CASNNDTGAHYGYTF; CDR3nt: TGTGCCAGCAACAACGACACAGGGGCCCACTATGGCTACACCTTC